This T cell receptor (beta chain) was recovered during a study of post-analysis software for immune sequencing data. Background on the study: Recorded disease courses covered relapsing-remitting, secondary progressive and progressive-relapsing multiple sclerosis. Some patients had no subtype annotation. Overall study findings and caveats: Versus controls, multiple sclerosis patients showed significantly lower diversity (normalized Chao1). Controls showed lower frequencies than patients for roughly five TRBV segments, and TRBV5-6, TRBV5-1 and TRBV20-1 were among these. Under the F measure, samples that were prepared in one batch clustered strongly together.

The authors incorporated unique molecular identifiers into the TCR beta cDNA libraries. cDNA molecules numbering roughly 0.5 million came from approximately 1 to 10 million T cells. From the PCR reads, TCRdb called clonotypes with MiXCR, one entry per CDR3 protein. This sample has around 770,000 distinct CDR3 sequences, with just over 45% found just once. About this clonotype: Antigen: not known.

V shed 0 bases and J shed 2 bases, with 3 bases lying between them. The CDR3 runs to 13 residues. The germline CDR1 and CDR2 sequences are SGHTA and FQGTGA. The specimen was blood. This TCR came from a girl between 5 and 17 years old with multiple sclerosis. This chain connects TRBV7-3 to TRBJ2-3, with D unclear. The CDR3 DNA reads TGTGCCAGCAGCTTAACTCACACAGATACGCAGTATTTT. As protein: CASSLTHTDTQYF.